This TCR beta chain was found in a study of cytomegalovirus exposure and HLA in healthy donors. Unmatched junction bases numbered 2, after V lost 4 bases and J lost 3 bases. Per germline, CDR1 SGHDN and CDR2 FVKESK. This CDR3 comprises 13 residues. General study results and limits: According to the study, some 160 TCR beta chains were cytomegalovirus-associated. TCR beta chain V- and J-gene trimming was linked, in a later analysis, to a missense variant in DCLRE1C. Later analysis reportedly placed an Asian-associated ancestry cluster below the roughly 670-donor mean in N-insertions. According to a later analysis, most TCR beta chains associated with CMV appeared HLA-restricted.

Of note for this clone: Antigen unknown.

The PCR made use of 60 Vbeta and 13 Jbeta primers. Clones were read by immunoSEQ multiplex PCR, and TCRdb kept only the in-frame ones, dropping some. The table shows fewer than 200,000 clones, with around four fifths occurring only once. The sequenced material came from PBMCs. The sequence came from a girl aged 2 to 10 in good health and CMV-seropositive. The chain combines TRBV14 with TRBJ1-1, with 7 bases identical to TRBD1. The CDR3 DNA sequence: TGTGCCAGCAGCCTAGACAGGGACACTGAAGCTTTCTTT. It codes for CASSLDRDTEAFF.